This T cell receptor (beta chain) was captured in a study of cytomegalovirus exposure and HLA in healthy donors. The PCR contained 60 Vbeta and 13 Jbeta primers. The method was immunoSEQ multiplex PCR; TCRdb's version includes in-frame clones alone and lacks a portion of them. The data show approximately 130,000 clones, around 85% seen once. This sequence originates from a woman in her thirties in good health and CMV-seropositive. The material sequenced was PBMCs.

The CDR3: CASSTFPGGYTF. CDR3 in DNA: TGTGCCAGTAGTACCTTCCCGGGTGGCTACACCTTC. The V and J genes are TRBV19 and TRBJ1-2; no clear D gene. The CDR3 is 12 amino acids. Trimming shortened V by 4 bases and J by 7 bases, and 10 bases separated the two germline ends. Germline V lookup: CDR1 LNHDA, CDR2 SQIVND (reference sequence).